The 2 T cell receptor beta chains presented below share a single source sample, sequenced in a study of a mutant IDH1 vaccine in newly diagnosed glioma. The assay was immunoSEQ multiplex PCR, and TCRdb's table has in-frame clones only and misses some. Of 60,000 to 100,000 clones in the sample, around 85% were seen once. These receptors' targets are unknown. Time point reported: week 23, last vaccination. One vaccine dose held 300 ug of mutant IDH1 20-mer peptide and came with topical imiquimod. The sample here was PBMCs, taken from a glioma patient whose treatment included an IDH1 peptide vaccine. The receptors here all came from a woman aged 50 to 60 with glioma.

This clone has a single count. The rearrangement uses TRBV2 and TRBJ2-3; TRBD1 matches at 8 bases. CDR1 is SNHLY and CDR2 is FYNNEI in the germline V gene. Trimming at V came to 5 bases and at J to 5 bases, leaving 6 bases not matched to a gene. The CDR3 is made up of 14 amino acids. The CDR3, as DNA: TGTGCCAGCAGTCGGACAGGGCGGGAAGATACGCAGTATTTT. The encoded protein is CASSRTGREDTQYF.

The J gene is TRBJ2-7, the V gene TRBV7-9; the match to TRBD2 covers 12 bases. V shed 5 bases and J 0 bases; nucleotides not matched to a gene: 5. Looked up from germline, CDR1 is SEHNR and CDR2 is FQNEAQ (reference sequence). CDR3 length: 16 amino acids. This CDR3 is CASSPRTSGVSYEQYF. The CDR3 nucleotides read TGTGCCAGCAGCCCCCGGACTAGCGGGGTCTCCTACGAGCAGTACTTC.